This T cell receptor (beta chain) was sequenced in a study of early T cells in non-severe SARS-CoV-2 infection. V shed 4 bases, J shed 6 bases, and the junction held 12 bases outside the gene matches. From germline, CDR1 is SNHLY and CDR2 FYNNEI. The CDR3 spans 16 residues. Attached unique molecular identifiers marked individual cDNA molecules. TCRdb independently ran MiXCR on the 5' RACE reads; one entry per CDR3 protein. The sample has about 88,000 distinct CDR3 sequences, about 16% seen once. This clonotype has a handful of counts. Specimen: whole blood. The clonotype was recovered from an adult who was a healthcare worker with PCR-confirmed SARS-CoV-2 infection or an uninfected control (not recorded which). This sequence joins TRBV2 and TRBJ2-3, with 8 bases matching TRBD1. The CDR3, as DNA: TGTGCCAGCAGTGTTCTTGGGACAGGCTCGTTGGATACGCAGTATTTT. Protein sequence: CASSVLGTGSLDTQYF.